The 17 T cell receptor beta chains presented below share a single source sample, sequenced in a study of T-cell memory formation after mild COVID-19 (dated by TCRdb to 2020 to 2022). Library preparation was by 5' RACE. Reads for this sample came from an Illumina NovaSeq 6000. TCRdb handled the public reads itself, with Q25 trimming in fastp and clone calling in MiXCR, and kept productive beta chains. Here each entry gathers all rows of one CDR3 protein and keeps the most common genes and DNA. For this sample there are about 130,000 distinct CDR3 sequences; 15% to 20% appear just once. The ten largest clones add up to around 14% of the sample. The sequenced material came from PBMCs or a T cell subset sorted from them (not recorded which). The receptors here all came from an adult woman who had mild COVID-19 (a few samples of this study predate the infection). The sample titles of this study are shuffled in the database, so cell type and time point are left out; the donor was told from shared clones.

This rearrangement joins TRBV7-9 to TRBJ1-2; 7 positions agree with TRBD1. Germline V gene lookup returns CDR1 SEHNR and CDR2 FQNEAQ (reference sequence). Unmatched junction bases numbered 13, after V lost 2 bases and J lost 13 bases. The CDR3 is made up of 14 amino acids. The CDR3 loop is CASSLLKRTGVRTF. Here the CDR3 DNA reads TGTGCCAGCAGCTTATTAAAAAGGACAGGAGTACGCACCTTC. Full variable domain (missing parts from reference TRBV7-9 and TRBJ1-2): DTGVSQNPRHKITKRGQNVTFRCDPISEHNRLYWYRQTLGQGPEFLTYFQNEAQLEKSRLLSDRFSAERPKGSFSTLEIQRTEQGDSAMYLCASSLLKRTGVRTFGSGTRLTVV.

The chain recombines TRBV20-1 with TRBJ1-5; D is uncertain. Trimming removed 2 bases at V and 0 bases at J, with 8 bases between. The CDR3 totals 14 residues. Per the germline V gene, CDR1 is DFQATT and CDR2 is SNEGSKA (reference sequence). This chain's CDR3 is CSARPGSSNQPQHF. The CDR3 DNA reads TGCAGTGCTAGACCGGGCAGTAGCAATCAGCCCCAGCATTTT.

This sequence joins TRBV5-1 and TRBJ2-5; 7 nucleotides match TRBD1. CDR1 and CDR2 from the germline V gene are SGHRS and YFSETQ. The CDR3 loop spans 14 amino acids. Unmatched junction bases numbered 4, after V lost 4 bases and J lost 1 base. In DNA, the CDR3 is TGCGCCAGCAGCACCGGGACAGCCCAAGAGACCCAGTACTTC. As protein: CASSTGTAQETQYF.

This clonotype was observed a handful of times. CDR3 in amino acids: CASSLGRGQQFF. The CDR3, as DNA: TGTGCCAGCAGCTTAGGCAGGGGGCAGCAGTTCTTC. V gene TRBV7-9 combines with J gene TRBJ2-1; 8 bases fit TRBD1. Germline CDR1 and CDR2: SEHNR and FQNEAQ (reference sequence). CDR3 length: 12 amino acids. J gave up 11 bases and V 1 base, and 1 base lay outside the gene matches.

The chain couples TRBV29-1 to TRBJ2-1; 7 bases line up with TRBD2. This CDR3 is 14 amino acids long. Germline CDR1 is SQVTM and CDR2 is ANQGSEA. V lost 2 bases and J lost 6; bases outside the gene matches: 7. CDR3 protein: CSVEFRLARNEQFF. In DNA, the CDR3 is TGCAGCGTTGAATTTAGACTAGCTCGCAATGAGCAGTTCTTC.

The chain employs TRBV7-2 and TRBJ1-5; D uncertain. The ends were cut back, 5 bases at V and 4 bases at J, with 12 bases in the middle. This CDR3 spans 14 amino acids. Germline CDR1 and CDR2: SGHTA and FQGNSA. DNA for the CDR3: TGTGCCAGCAGCGCCGGGGAGGCAAATCAGCCCCAGCATTTT. Translated, it gives CASSAGEANQPQHF.

This clonotype was picked up a small number of times. The CDR3, as DNA: TGTGCCAGCAGTTACAGGGGGCTTGGGAGGAACATTCAGTACTTC. It codes for CASSYRGLGRNIQYF. V usage is TRBV28 and J usage is TRBJ2-4; 9 nucleotides line up with TRBD1. Germline V gene data show CDR1 as MDHEN and CDR2 as SYDVKM. CDR3 length: 15 residues. The J segment lost 7 bases and the V segment lost 4 bases, leaving 8 bases of the junction unmatched.

This clonotype was detected a few times. V usage is TRBV12-3 or TRBV12-4 and J usage is TRBJ2-7, with D unresolved. This CDR3 comprises 12 residues. Trimming shortened V by 6 bases and J by 6 bases, and 12 bases separated the two germline ends. The CDR3 spells CASRAGGFEQYF. CDR3 sequence (DNA): TGTGCCAGCAGGGCAGGTGGATTCGAGCAGTACTTC.

CDR3: CASSHQGGHYEQYF. CDR3 bases: TGTGCCAGCAGCCACCAGGGAGGGCACTACGAGCAGTACTTC. The chain joins TRBV3-1 to TRBJ2-7, with TRBD2 matching 7 bases. Trimming cost V 3 bases and J 3 bases; bases outside gene matches: 5. This CDR3 contains 14 residues. Germline V CDR1 and CDR2: LGHDT, YNNKEL (reference sequence).

The chain employs TRBV7-2 and TRBJ1-1, with D possibly TRBD1 on 6 matching bases. Germline lookup yields CDR1 SGHTA and CDR2 FQGNSA. The CDR3 covers 13 residues. V gave up 6 bases and J gave up 3 bases, with 11 bases separating them. CDR3 DNA sequence: TGTGCCAGCAGTCCACAGGGCTACACTGAAGCTTTCTTT. Translating it yields CASSPQGYTEAFF.

This clonotype was recorded a few times. The chain links TRBV4-3 to TRBJ2-7; D is possibly TRBD1 (6 bases). Trimming took off 0 bases at V and 0 bases at J, with 15 bases between the two ends. The CDR3 runs 17 residues. Germline CDR1 reads LGHNA; CDR2 reads YSLEER. CDR3 DNA: TGCGCCAGCAGCCAAGATCCCCCAGGGGCGACCTCCTACGAGCAGTACTTC. It translates to CASSQDPPGATSYEQYF.

This clonotype occurred a few times. The chain combines TRBV11-2 with TRBJ2-2, with 10 bases lining up with TRBD1. Per the germline V gene, CDR1 is SGHAT and CDR2 is FQNNGV. J lost 2 bases, V lost 8 bases, and 8 bases had no gene match. The CDR3 length is 16 residues. The CDR3 nucleotides are TGTGCCAGCCTGAACTGGGACAGGGGAAACACCGGGGAGCTGTTTTTT. This codes for CASLNWDRGNTGELFF.

This clonotype was detected a few times. V and J are TRBV24-1 and TRBJ1-2; TRBD1 agrees at 7 bases. The V gene end was trimmed by 9 bases and the J gene end by 0 bases; junction bases not matched to a gene: 0. The CDR3 length is 12 residues. Germline-derived CDR1 and CDR2 are KGHDR and SFDVKD. CDR3 region: CATGTANYGYTF. CDR3 sequence (DNA): TGTGCCACCGGGACAGCTAACTATGGCTACACCTTC.

This clonotype was seen more than once but under ten times. The J gene is TRBJ2-7, the V gene TRBV20-1; 7 bases are a match to TRBD1. CDR3 length equals 12 residues. The V gene's germline CDR1 is DFQATT and CDR2 SNEGSKA (reference sequence). The junction had 4 bases not matched to a gene; V was cut back by 6 bases and J by 2 bases. CDR3 bases: TGCAGTGCAGAAGACAGGGCCTACGAGCAGTACTTC. Translated, it gives CSAEDRAYEQYF.

This clonotype was counted a few times. The V call is TRBV6-5, the J call TRBJ2-7; D is perhaps TRBD2 (6 bases). V was clipped by 4 bases and J by 2 bases, with 12 bases between them. CDR1 MNHEY and CDR2 SVGAGI come from the germline V gene. The CDR3 has 14 residues. The CDR3, as DNA: TGTGCCAGCAGTTTCGTTAGCGGAGCCTACGAGCAGTACTTC. As protein: CASSFVSGAYEQYF.

The V gene is TRBV18, the J gene TRBJ2-7; D might be TRBD1 (6 bases). The germline V gene encodes CDR1 KGHSH and CDR2 LQKENI. V lost 0 bases to trimming and J lost 3 bases, with 9 bases between them. The CDR3 covers 14 residues. Here the CDR3 reads CASSPPTGNYEQYF. The CDR3 nucleotides read TGTGCCAGCTCACCACCTACAGGGAACTACGAGCAGTACTTC.

The chain joins TRBV4-2 to TRBJ2-6, with 10 bases that match TRBD1. J lost 2 bases, V lost 4 bases, and 2 bases had no gene match. This CDR3 has 16 residues. Germline CDR1 LGHNA, CDR2 YNFKEQ. The CDR3 region is CASSPGTGAGANVLTF. As DNA, the CDR3 is TGTGCCAGCAGCCCTGGGACAGGGGCTGGGGCCAACGTCCTGACTTTC.